The source of this T cell receptor beta chain is a study of T cell repertoires in cytomegalovirus infection. CDR3 length: 14 amino acids. The germline V gene encodes CDR1 SNHLY and CDR2 FYNNEI. V lost 6 bases to trimming and J lost 8 bases, with 16 bases between them. TCRdb re-called the reads through MiXCR, storing one row per CDR3 protein. The sample records around 260,000 distinct CDR3 sequences, roughly 25% being singletons. This TCR was sampled from a human donor in good health (CMV status not recorded). Some clones in this sample may be carry-over from other donors' samples. The material sequenced was PBMCs. This chain joins TRBV2 and TRBJ1-4; D perhaps matches TRBD1 (6 bases). CDR3 protein: CASSDQGIREKLFF. The CDR3 DNA reads as TGTGCCAGCAGCGACCAGGGGATAAGGGAAAAACTGTTTTTT.